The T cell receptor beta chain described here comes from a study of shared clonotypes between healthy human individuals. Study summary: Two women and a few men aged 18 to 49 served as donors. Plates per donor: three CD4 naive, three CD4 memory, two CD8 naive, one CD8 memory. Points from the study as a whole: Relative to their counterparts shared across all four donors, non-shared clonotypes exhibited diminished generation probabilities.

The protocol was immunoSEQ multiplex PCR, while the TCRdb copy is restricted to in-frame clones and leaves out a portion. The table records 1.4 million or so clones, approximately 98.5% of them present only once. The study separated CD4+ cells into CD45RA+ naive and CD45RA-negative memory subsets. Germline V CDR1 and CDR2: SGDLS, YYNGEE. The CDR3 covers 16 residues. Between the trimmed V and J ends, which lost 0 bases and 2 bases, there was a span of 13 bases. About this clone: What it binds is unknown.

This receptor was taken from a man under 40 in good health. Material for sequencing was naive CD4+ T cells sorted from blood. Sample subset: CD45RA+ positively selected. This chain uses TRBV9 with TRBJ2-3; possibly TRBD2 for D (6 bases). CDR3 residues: CASSVVGRDLTDTQYF. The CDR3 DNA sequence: TGTGCCAGCAGCGTAGTCGGGCGGGACCTCACAGATACGCAGTATTTT.